This is a list of T cell receptor beta chains from one sample in a study of T cells after yellow fever vaccination. A single record per CDR3 protein comes from TCRdb applying MiXCR to the 5' RACE reads. The sample yields approximately 300,000 distinct CDR3 sequences, around 11% seen once. The starting material was CD4+ T cells sorted from PBMCs, obtained 45 days after the yellow fever booster vaccination. All receptors come from a man aged 18 to 29 who received the YFV17D yellow fever vaccine. The CDR3 runs from the conserved cysteine through the conserved F or W. The D gene is left open where the match is weak. Not all rows give a size; the values are once, few, many and, for expanded clones, a class.

>NA|TRBJ2-1|TRBD2|TRBV7-9
CASSSQRGGSYNEQFF
TGTGCCAGCAGCTCCCAGCGCGGGGGCTCCTACAATGAGCAGTTCTTC
>NA|TRBJ1-1|NA|TRBV7-3
CASSLVQLGENTEAFF
TGTGCCAGCAGCTTAGTCCAATTGGGAGAGAACACTGAAGCTTTCTTT
>NA|TRBJ1-3|NA|TRBV21-1
CASKINGQLSGNTIYF
TGTGCCAGCAAGATCAATGGACAGCTCTCTGGAAACACCATATATTTT
>many|TRBJ2-5|NA|TRBV7-2
CASSLSSRAQYF
TGTGCCAGCAGCTTAAGCTCTCGGGCGCAGTACTTC
>many|TRBJ1-1|TRBD1|TRBV27
CASSFLTTGSKPNTEAFF
TGTGCCAGCAGTTTCCTCACGACAGGGTCTAAACCGAACACTGAAGCTTTCTTT
>few|TRBJ2-5|TRBD2|TRBV9
CASSVATSVGGATQETQYF
TGTGCCAGCAGCGTAGCTACGAGCGTCGGGGGGGCGACCCAAGAGACCCAGTACTTC
>NA|TRBJ1-1|TRBD1|TRBV29-1
CSVGDRATEAFF
TGCAGCGTTGGGGACAGGGCGACTGAAGCTTTCTTT
>NA|TRBJ2-7|NA|TRBV7-3
CASSLRAGERSYEQYF
TGTGCCAGCAGCTTAAGGGCAGGGGAGAGGTCCTACGAGCAGTACTTC
>NA|TRBJ1-3|TRBD1|TRBV20-1
CSAKEDRGAGNTIYF
TGCAGTGCTAAGGAGGACAGGGGGGCTGGAAACACCATATATTTT
>many|TRBJ1-1|NA|TRBV12-3/TRBV12-4
CASSPGGDYTEAFF
TGTGCCAGCAGCCCTGGGGGGGACTACACTGAAGCTTTCTTT
>NA|TRBJ2-2|TRBD2|TRBV29-1
CSVGGLAGASNTGELFF
TGCAGCGTTGGCGGACTAGCGGGGGCCTCGAACACCGGGGAGCTGTTTTTT
>NA|TRBJ2-7|TRBD1|TRBV6-2/TRBV6-3
CASIGTGGEQYF
TGTGCCAGCATCGGGACAGGGGGTGAGCAGTACTTC
>NA|TRBJ2-3|NA|TRBV5-5
CASSLAGLSTDTQYF
TGTGCCAGCAGCTTGGCGGGACTGAGCACAGATACGCAGTATTTT
>NA|TRBJ1-4|NA|TRBV30
CSWSDPSGRGEKLFF
TGTTCCTGGAGTGACCCGTCGGGGCGGGGTGAAAAACTGTTTTTT
>many|TRBJ1-1|NA|TRBV12-3/TRBV12-4
CASSFRGGTEAFF
TGTGCCAGCAGTTTCCGGGGAGGCACTGAAGCTTTCTTT
>NA|TRBJ1-4|NA|TRBV28
CASSDRQNEKLFF
TGTGCCAGCAGCGATCGACAGAATGAAAAACTGTTTTTT
>NA|TRBJ1-1|NA|TRBV24-1
CATSDHNLGNTEAFF
TGTGCCACCAGTGACCACAATCTCGGGAACACTGAAGCTTTCTTT
>NA|TRBJ2-1|TRBD1|TRBV5-4
CASSLGGQSSYNEQFF
TGTGCCAGCAGCTTGGGGGGACAGAGCTCCTACAATGAGCAGTTCTTC